This T cell receptor beta chain stems from a study of OX40 agonist ivuxolimab in advanced cancers. Peripheral blood came from all dose cohorts at three timepoints. Data came from immunoSEQ multiplex PCR; TCRdb stores just in-frame clones and leaves some out. The sample shows about 33,000 clones, roughly 80% of them seen only once. This receptor was taken from an adult with an advanced solid tumor such as melanoma, head and neck, liver or kidney cancer. Here the sequenced sample was CD4+ or CD8+ T cells sorted from blood, taken in a trial of the OX40 agonist ivuxolimab.

The CDR3: CASSLGAATYEQYF. CDR3 nucleotide sequence: TGTGCCAGCAGCTTAGGAGCAGCCACCTACGAGCAGTACTTC. The chain is built from TRBV7-9 and TRBJ2-7, with D unclear. With 1 base removed from V and 2 bases from J, the gap between germline ends came to 9 bases. This CDR3 is built from 14 residues. Germline CDR1 reads SEHNR; CDR2 reads FQNEAQ (reference sequence).